One sample yielded the 3 T cell receptor beta chains listed below, sequenced in a study of blood T cell repertoires in COVID-19. Some clones are missing from TCRdb's copy, which holds only in-frame ones; the method was immunoSEQ multiplex PCR. The sample records 200,000 to 300,000 clones, about nine tenths being singletons. The material sequenced was peripheral blood. These receptors were collected from a man in his forties or fifties who had recovered from COVID-19.

The V and J genes are TRBV5-1 and TRBJ2-7, with D possibly TRBD2 on 6 matching bases. V was trimmed by 0 bases and J by 3 bases, leaving 13 bases between them. CDR1 and CDR2 (germline): SGHRS, YFSETQ. The length of the CDR3 is 15 residues. For the CDR3, the DNA is TGCGCCAGCAGCTTGGAGGAGGGAGGCGGCTACGAGCAGTACTTC. It translates to CASSLEEGGGYEQYF. Full variable domain (rest looked up from reference TRBV5-1 and TRBJ2-7): KAGVTQTPRYLIKTRGQQVTLSCSPISGHRSVSWYQQTPGQGLQFLFEYFSETQRNKGNFPGRFSGRQFSNSRSEMNVSTLELGDSALYLCASSLEEGGGYEQYFGPGTRLTVT.

The chain is built from TRBV9 and TRBJ1-1, with D perhaps TRBD1 (5 bases). Trimming left V 0 bases short and J 2 bases short, with 8 bases between. In germline, CDR1 is SGDLS, CDR2 YYNGEE. This CDR3 has 14 amino acids. The CDR3 here is CASSVATANTEAFF. CDR3 sequence (DNA): TGTGCCAGCAGCGTAGCGACAGCTAACACTGAAGCTTTCTTT. Filled out from reference TRBV9 and TRBJ1-1, the complete variable domain reads DSGVTQTPKHLITATGQRVTLRCSPRSGDLSVYWYQQSLDQGLQFLIQYYNGEERAKGNILERFSAQQFPDLHSELNLSSLELGDSALYFCASSVATANTEAFFGQGTRLTVV.

This chain uses TRBV5-1 with TRBJ2-4; D is unresolved. Germline V gene sequence: CDR1 SGHRS, CDR2 YFSETQ. V was pared by 3 bases and J by 0 bases, with 10 bases between. CDR3 length equals 15 residues. CDR3 sequence: CASSSLTEAKNIQYF. The CDR3 DNA reads as TGCGCCAGCAGCTCCCTGACTGAAGCCAAAAACATTCAGTACTTC. Drawing the rest from reference TRBV5-1 and TRBJ2-4, the complete variable domain is KAGVTQTPRYLIKTRGQQVTLSCSPISGHRSVSWYQQTPGQGLQFLFEYFSETQRNKGNFPGRFSGRQFSNSRSEMNVSTLELGDSALYLCASSSLTEAKNIQYFGAGTRLSVL.